These T cell receptor beta chains were read from a single sample in a study of shared clonotypes between healthy human individuals. The assay was immunoSEQ multiplex PCR, and TCRdb's table has in-frame clones only and misses some. The table has approximately 460,000 clones, approximately 80% seen once. Sequencing used PBMCs. These receptor sequences come from a woman in her forties in good health. Some clones in this sample may be carry-over from other donors' samples. The CDR3 runs from the conserved cysteine through the conserved F or W.

V: TRBV4-1
J: TRBJ2-1
CDR3: CASSQGGSGGEQFF

V: TRBV18
J: TRBJ2-1
CDR3: CASSTPGQRYNEQFF

V: TRBV4-1
J: TRBJ2-7
CDR3: CASSQDGGEQYF

V: TRBV5-4
J: TRBJ2-5
CDR3: CASSRTGRQETQYF

V: TRBV2
J: TRBJ2-7
CDR3: CASRRTSGTFYEQYF

V: TRBV18
J: TRBJ2-7
CDR3: CASSDGQGYEQYF

V: TRBV7-2
J: TRBJ1-5
CDR3: CASSEYRGPQHF

V: TRBV5-6
J: TRBJ1-1
CDR3: CASSLMRGLNTEAFF

V: TRBV10-3
J: TRBJ2-2
CDR3: CAISETGYTGELFF

V: TRBV4-1
J: TRBJ2-1
CDR3: CASSQGLAGPYSEQFF

V: TRBV23-1
J: TRBJ2-7
CDR3: CASSREMTVSYEQYF

V: TRBV5-6
J: TRBJ2-1
CDR3: CASSLPSGRGEQFF

V: TRBV6-5
J: TRBJ1-3
CDR3: CASRLTGTSGNTIYF

V: TRBV9
J: TRBJ2-7
CDR3: CASSVDRGLVGEQYF

V: TRBV28
J: TRBJ1-5
CDR3: CASRGPGQGQPQHF

V: TRBV5-1
J: TRBJ2-3
CDR3: CASSLGANTDTQYF

V: TRBV5-1
J: TRBJ2-3
CDR3: CASSPQGESWKDTQYF

V: TRBV7-9
J: TRBJ2-7
CDR3: CASSLASREQYF

V: TRBV6-4
J: TRBJ2-1
CDR3: CASSRGVGGPNEQFF

V: TRBV27
J: TRBJ1-4
CDR3: CASSLWAATNEKLFF

V: TRBV6-5
J: TRBJ2-7
CDR3: CASSIAQSSYEQYF

V: TRBV4-1
J: TRBJ2-1
CDR3: CASSQEGGPAEQFF

V: TRBV6-1
J: TRBJ2-7
CDR3: CASSVPSRYEQYF

V: TRBV25-1
J: TRBJ1-1
CDR3: CASSESRVVTEAFF

V: TRBV6-5
J: TRBJ2-7
CDR3: CASSPPLAGTYEQYF